The sequence of this TCR beta chain was determined in a study of high-grade serous ovarian cancer treatment subgroups. Across the whole study: On average, roughly 14,000 reads and 7,000 to 8,500 unique TCR beta rearrangements were obtained per sample.

With regard to this clone: Its antigen is not identified.

Overall study results and limits: Same-patient tumor repertoires overlapped at about 0.11 to 0.85; different patients barely overlapped. Bulk tumor TCR sequencing gave no spatial information.

The tumor samples were collected prior to definitive surgery or chemotherapy. The protocol was immunoSEQ multiplex PCR, while the TCRdb copy is restricted to in-frame clones and leaves out a portion. The sample includes 30,000 or so clones, approximately 79% of them seen just once. This CDR3 region has 15 residues. With 7 bases removed from V and 2 bases from J, the gap between germline ends came to 16 bases. Germline CDR1 reads SGDLS; CDR2 reads YYNGEE. The sample comprised tumor tissue. This chain joins TRBV9 and TRBJ1-3; weak D call: TRBD1 (5 bases). The receptor's source is a human donor with high-grade serous ovarian cancer. CDR3 coding DNA: TGTGCCAGCGGAGGGGCGAGGGGAGCTGGAAACACCATATATTTT. Translating it yields CASGGARGAGNTIYF.